The entry that follows covers one TCR beta chain sequence. Its antigen is undetermined. The record originates from a study of human thymus T cells. Whole-study findings and limits: Related research has reported that thymic repertoires overlap highly among unrelated individuals. Thymic and blood repertoires showed apparently biased V and J gene usage.

Thymus tissue was removed during corrective cardiac surgery. Having surgery to correct congenital heart defects, healthy Finnish infants acted as the donors. Sequencing used immunoSEQ multiplex PCR; TCRdb keeps in-frame clones, though not all of them. This table has roughly 120,000 clones, more than 90% appearing once. Per the germline V gene, CDR1 is SNHLY and CDR2 is FYNNEI. J lost 5 bases, V lost 4 bases, and 7 bases had no gene match. This CDR3 spans 16 amino acids. This TCR derives from a boy under three years old with a congenital heart defect but otherwise immunologically healthy. V gene TRBV2 combines with J gene TRBJ2-5, with 13 bases identical to TRBD2. Sequencing was done on a sample of thymus tissue. The CDR3 protein is CASSGLAGGRGETQYF. The CDR3 DNA reads TGTGCCAGCAGTGGACTAGCGGGGGGCCGTGGGGAGACCCAGTACTTC.